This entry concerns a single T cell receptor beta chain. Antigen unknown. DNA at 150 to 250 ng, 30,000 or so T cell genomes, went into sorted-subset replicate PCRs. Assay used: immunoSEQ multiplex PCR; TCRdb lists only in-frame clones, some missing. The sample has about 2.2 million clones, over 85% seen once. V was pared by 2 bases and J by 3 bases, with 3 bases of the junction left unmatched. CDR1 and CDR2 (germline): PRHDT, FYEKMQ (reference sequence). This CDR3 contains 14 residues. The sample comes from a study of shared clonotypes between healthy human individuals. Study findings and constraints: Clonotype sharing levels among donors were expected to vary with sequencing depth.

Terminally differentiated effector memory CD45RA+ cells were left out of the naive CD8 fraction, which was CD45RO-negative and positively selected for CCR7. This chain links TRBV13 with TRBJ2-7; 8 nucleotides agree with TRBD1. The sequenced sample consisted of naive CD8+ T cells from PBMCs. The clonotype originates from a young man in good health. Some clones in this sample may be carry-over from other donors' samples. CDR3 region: CASSLRTGIYEQYF. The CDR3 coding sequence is TGTGCCAGCAGCTTACGGACAGGGATCTACGAGCAGTACTTC. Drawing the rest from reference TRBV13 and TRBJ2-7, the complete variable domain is AAGVIQSPRHLIKEKRETATLKCYPIPRHDTVYWYQQGPGQDPQFLISFYEKMQSDKGSIPDRFSAQQFSDYHSELNMSSLELGDSALYFCASSLRTGIYEQYFGPGTRLTVT.